These 25 T cell receptor beta chains were all obtained from the same sample, sequenced in a study of early stage breast cancer tumors listed by TCRdb under 2017. Library generation was performed with the immunoSEQ multiplex PCR assay. TCRdb mirrors the immuneACCESS table, restricted to in-frame sequences. Some clones are absent from its copies; in checked studies, under half trace to an unresolved V gene, and the reason for the others is unknown. For this sample there are 45,000 to 60,000 clones; about 80% appear just once. The ten top clones hold 1.3% to 1.5% of the sample. Specimen: blood. The receptor set was obtained from a person aged 45-60 years with breast cancer.

This chain links TRBV7-2 with TRBJ2-5, with 7 bases fitting TRBD1. The germline V gene encodes CDR1 SGHTA and CDR2 FQGNSA. V trimming: 6 bases; J trimming: 4 bases; junction bases outside the gene matches: 2. The CDR3 covers 12 residues. The CDR3 protein is CASSSGGETQYF. The CDR3 DNA is TGTGCCAGCAGTTCAGGGGGAGAGACCCAGTACTTC.

The chain is built from TRBV5-1 and TRBJ2-3; TRBD1 agrees at 8 bases. The CDR3 has 17 amino acids. V dropped 0 bases and J dropped 3; count of bases not matched to a gene: 9. In germline, CDR1 is SGHRS, CDR2 YFSETQ. CDR3 region: CASSLVTGVGGTDTQYF. CDR3 sequence (DNA): TGCGCCAGCAGCTTGGTGACAGGGGTAGGGGGGACAGATACGCAGTATTTT.

The V call is TRBV11-3, the J call TRBJ2-7; the D gene is possibly TRBD1 (5 bases). V was trimmed by 5 bases and J by 2 bases, leaving 19 bases between them. This CDR3 spans 16 amino acids. The V gene's germline CDR1 is SGHNT and CDR2 YENEEA. The CDR3 DNA is TGTGCCAGCAGCGGTCGACAGCCCAGAGGACCCTACGAGCAGTACTTC. This sequence encodes CASSGRQPRGPYEQYF.

J is TRBJ2-3 and V is TRBV10-2, with 7 bases that match TRBD2. This CDR3 contains 14 residues. V dropped 3 bases and J dropped 11; count of bases not matched to a gene: 11. CDR1 WSHSY and CDR2 SAAADI come from the germline V gene. CDR3 sequence: CASSDRGGPGKQYF. The CDR3 DNA is TGCGCCAGCAGTGATAGGGGAGGGCCGGGGAAGCAGTATTTT.

This CDR3 is CASSFTGGDTEAFF. The CDR3 region has the DNA TGTGCCAGCAGCTTTACAGGGGGAGACACTGAAGCTTTCTTT. The rearrangement joins TRBV7-9 to TRBJ1-1, with 8 positions matching TRBD1. J gave up 3 bases and V 3 bases, and 3 bases lay outside the gene matches. The CDR3 length is 14 residues. Germline values: CDR1 SEHNR, CDR2 FQNEAQ (reference sequence).

V is TRBV5-1 and J is TRBJ2-2, with 9 bases lining up with TRBD2. The ends lost 2 bases at V and 1 base at J; junction bases unmatched: 3. The CDR3 consists of 16 residues. CDR1 is SGHRS, CDR2 YFSETQ, per germline. The DNA of the CDR3 is TGCGCCAGCAGCTTCGGGACTAGCAGGAACACCGGGGAGCTGTTTTTT. This sequence encodes CASSFGTSRNTGELFF.

The genes are TRBV10-2 and TRBJ1-5, with 8 positions matching TRBD1. The CDR3 is 15 residues long. The trim removed 3 bases at V and 4 bases at J, leaving 5 bases unmatched. Germline CDR1 is WSHSY and CDR2 is SAAADI. CDR3 sequence reads: CASSDSGQGNQPQHF. DNA for the CDR3: TGCGCCAGCAGTGATTCCGGACAGGGAAATCAGCCCCAGCATTTT.

The CDR3, as DNA: TGTGCCAGCAGGGGCGGGAGGGCCGGTACGCAGTATTTT. It specifies CASRGGRAGTQYF. The genes are TRBV6-5 and TRBJ2-3, with 9 positions matching TRBD2. J was trimmed by 8 bases and V by 6 bases; bases with no gene match: 6. The germline gives CDR1 MNHEY, CDR2 SVGAGI. The CDR3 loop spans 13 amino acids.

The chain couples TRBV10-3 to TRBJ1-1; TRBD1 matches at 9 bases. The V segment lost 6 bases and the J segment 0 bases; nucleotides outside the gene matches: 8. The germline gives CDR1 ENHRY, CDR2 SYGVKD. This CDR3 comprises 16 residues. The CDR3 sequence is CAIREMGQGLNTEAFF. The CDR3 DNA reads as TGTGCCATCAGGGAGATGGGACAGGGTTTGAACACTGAAGCTTTCTTT.

The J gene is TRBJ1-1, the V gene TRBV4-2, with TRBD1 matching 9 bases. CDR3 length: 15 amino acids. J gave up 1 base and V 4 bases, and 4 bases lay outside the gene matches. Germline values: CDR1 LGHNA, CDR2 YNFKEQ. DNA for the CDR3: TGTGCCAGCAGCCGGCCGGGACAGGGGAACACTGAAGCTTTCTTT. Its protein is CASSRPGQGNTEAFF.

The genes are TRBV5-6 and TRBJ2-7; a weak D match, TRBD2 (7 bases). The germline gives CDR1 SGHDT, CDR2 YYEEEE. V was clipped by 5 bases and J by 6 bases, with 15 bases between them. The CDR3 has 13 residues. The CDR3: CASSSGGGSEQYF. CDR3 in DNA: TGTGCCAGCAGTTCCGGGGGCGGGAGCGAGCAGTACTTC. The full variable domain, with the rest looked up from reference TRBV5-6 and TRBJ2-7, is DAGVTQSPTHLIKTRGQQVTLRCSPKSGHDTVSWYQQALGQGPQFIFQYYEEEERQRGNFPDRFSGHQFPNYSSELNVNALLLGDSALYLCASSSGGGSEQYFGPGTRLTVT.

A single count supports this clone. This chain connects TRBV15 to TRBJ1-5; D not resolved. The V gene's germline CDR1 is LNHNV and CDR2 YYDKDF (reference sequence). The CDR3 loop spans 14 amino acids. Trimming pared 3 bases from V and 2 bases from J, leaving 8 bases between. Here the CDR3 reads CATSSLAGNQPQHF. Here the CDR3 DNA reads TGTGCCACCAGCAGTCTTGCGGGCAATCAGCCCCAGCATTTT.

The rearrangement joins TRBV5-1 to TRBJ2-3, with no clear D. Germline CDR1 SGHRS, CDR2 YFSETQ. There are 17 residues in the CDR3. Trimming left V 0 bases short and J 2 bases short, with 16 bases between. CDR3 region: CASSLGILPTFTDTQYF. The CDR3 DNA reads as TGCGCCAGCAGCTTGGGAATACTACCTACTTTCACAGATACGCAGTATTTT.

This clone was counted only a few times. V gene TRBV4-1 combines with J gene TRBJ1-1; D remains unclear. Germline values: CDR1 MGHRA, CDR2 YSYEKL. V lost 0 bases to trimming and J lost 6 bases, with 11 bases between them. The CDR3 contains 14 residues. CDR3 nucleotide sequence: TGCGCCAGCAGCCAAGATCTGAAAGGATCTGAAGCTTTCTTT. Protein product: CASSQDLKGSEAFF.

The chain is built from TRBV28 and TRBJ1-5, with D maybe TRBD1 (5 bases). Germline CDR1 and CDR2: MDHEN and SYDVKM. V was trimmed by 4 bases and J by 3 bases, leaving 13 bases between them. This CDR3 is built from 15 residues. The CDR3 nucleotides are TGTGCCAGCAGTTCGCGGGGCCCCATCAATCAGCCCCAGCATTTT. This translates into CASSSRGPINQPQHF. The full variable domain, in which reference TRBV28 and TRBJ1-5 provide the parts outside the CDR3, is DVKVTQSSRYLVKRTGEKVFLECVQDMDHENMFWYRQDPGLGLRLIYFSYDVKMKEKGDIPEGYSVSREKKERFSLILESASTNQTSMYLCASSSRGPINQPQHFGDGTRLSIL.

V gene TRBV9 combines with J gene TRBJ2-5, with TRBD2 identical over 10 bases. CDR1 SGDLS and CDR2 YYNGEE come from the germline V gene. This CDR3 region has 16 residues. Trimming cost V 4 bases and J 0 bases; bases outside gene matches: 6. CDR3 loop: CASSPGGLANQETQYF. CDR3 nucleotide sequence: TGTGCCAGCAGCCCCGGGGGACTAGCGAACCAAGAGACCCAGTACTTC.

The gene calls are TRBV19 and TRBJ1-4; TRBD1 matches at 9 bases. Per the germline V gene, CDR1 is LNHDA and CDR2 is SQIVND (reference sequence). The CDR3 covers 14 residues. V was clipped by 5 bases and J by 10 bases; unmatched bases: 8. As DNA, the CDR3 is TGTGCCAGTAGTCCCCCGGGACAGGGTGGAAAACTGTTTTTT. Translation gives CASSPPGQGGKLFF.

The V call is TRBV20-1, the J call TRBJ2-1; D possibly corresponds to TRBD2 (5 bases). This CDR3 spans 11 amino acids. The V end was cut by 6 bases, the J end by 8 bases, with 11 bases between. Germline CDR1 and CDR2: DFQATT and SNEGSKA (reference sequence). The chain's CDR3 is CSAGSGYEQFF. The DNA for the CDR3 is TGCAGTGCAGGGAGTGGGTATGAGCAGTTCTTC.

This clone was counted a single time. The chain joins TRBV7-3 to TRBJ2-1; D tentatively reads TRBD1 or TRBD2 (5 bases each). Trimming shortened V by 3 bases and J by 10 bases, and 19 bases separated the two germline ends. Germline-derived CDR1 and CDR2 are SGHTA and FQGTGA. CDR3 size: 15 residues. In DNA, the CDR3 is TGTGCCAGCAGCTTCTCTCCGGGACGCGCGCGGGAGCAGTTCTTC. Encoded protein: CASSFSPGRAREQFF.

This clone appeared a few times. The chain joins TRBV7-9 to TRBJ1-2; unclear D gene. The germline V gene has CDR1 SEHNR and CDR2 FQNEAQ (reference sequence). This CDR3 is 13 amino acids long. Trimming cost V 7 bases and J 1 base, with 10 bases left between them. CDR3 loop: CASTLWGNYGYTF. The CDR3 bases are TGTGCCAGCACCCTCTGGGGTAACTATGGCTACACCTTC. The complete variable domain, with remaining parts taken from reference TRBV7-9 and TRBJ1-2, reads DTGVSQNPRHKITKRGQNVTFRCDPISEHNRLYWYRQTLGQGPEFLTYFQNEAQLEKSRLLSDRFSAERPKGSFSTLEIQRTEQGDSAMYLCASTLWGNYGYTFGSGTRLTVV.

The rearrangement joins TRBV28 to TRBJ2-1; the match to TRBD2 covers 13 bases. J gave up 7 bases and V 7 bases, and 4 bases lay outside the gene matches. CDR1 and CDR2 (germline): MDHEN, SYDVKM. This CDR3 has 14 amino acids. The CDR3: CASTTTSGGNEQFF. DNA of the CDR3: TGTGCCAGCACAACGACTAGCGGGGGGAATGAGCAGTTCTTC.

The CDR3, as DNA: TGTGCCAGCAGCCGGGCCTATAGGTACGAGCAGTACTTC. This encodes CASSRAYRYEQYF. The chain is built from TRBV5-6 and TRBJ2-7; D is ambiguous. V dropped 4 bases and J dropped 4 bases, with 12 bases sitting between them. The V gene's germline CDR1 is SGHDT and CDR2 YYEEEE. The CDR3 runs to 13 residues. Full variable domain (outside the CDR3, taken from reference TRBV5-6 and TRBJ2-7): DAGVTQSPTHLIKTRGQQVTLRCSPKSGHDTVSWYQQALGQGPQFIFQYYEEEERQRGNFPDRFSGHQFPNYSSELNVNALLLGDSALYLCASSRAYRYEQYFGPGTRLTVT.

The rearrangement uses TRBV27 and TRBJ1-4; no definite D call. The CDR3 covers 14 residues. Germline-derived CDR1 and CDR2 are MNHEY and SMNVEV (reference sequence). Trimming took 5 bases from V and 0 from J, leaving 7 bases between them. The CDR3 sequence: CASSIQPTNEKLFF. The CDR3 region has the DNA TGTGCCAGCAGTATACAGCCAACTAATGAAAAACTGTTTTTT.

The V call is TRBV9, the J call TRBJ2-1; 7 bases map to TRBD2. There are 15 residues in the CDR3. CDR1 SGDLS and CDR2 YYNGEE come from the germline V gene. The V and J ends lost 0 bases and 4 bases, in that order; junction bases with no gene match: 4. The CDR3 DNA reads TGTGCCAGCAGCGTAGCGAGCGGGGTATACAATGAGCAGTTCTTC. Its protein product is CASSVASGVYNEQFF.

This clone was seen a single time. The chain has TRBV6-5 and TRBJ1-1; 8 bases line up with TRBD1. This CDR3 has 15 amino acids. The germline CDR1 and CDR2 sequences are MNHEY and SVGAGI. V shed 2 bases, J shed 7 bases, and the junction held 9 bases outside the gene matches. CDR3 in amino acids: CASSYPGQELNEAFF. The CDR3 nucleotides are TGTGCCAGCAGTTACCCGGGACAGGAGCTAAATGAAGCTTTCTTT.